In its sample, the clone carrying this T cell receptor (beta chain) was seen a few times. Antigen: not known. The study profiled TCR beta VDJ and CDR3 using genomic DNA as template. TCRdb reanalysed the reads using MiXCR and keeps one entry per CDR3 protein. The table records roughly 500,000 distinct CDR3 sequences, less than 35% of them present only once. CD8+CD57+ cell expansion, shown by flow cytometry, had occurred in the patients selected for sequencing. The data were taken from a study of CD8+CD57+ T cells in acquired aplastic anemia. Points from the study as a whole: Comparison of patients with controls identified approximately 28 shared CD8+ CDR3 sequences.

The TCR sequence derives from a human donor with aplastic anemia. The specimen sequenced was sorted CD4+, CD8+, or CD8+CD57+ T cells (not recorded which) from PBMCs.

The CDR3 sequence: CASSFNAQGEKLFF. The CDR3 DNA follows: TGTGCCAGCAGTTTTAATGCACAAGGGGAAAAACTGTTTTTT. The V and J genes are TRBV12-3 or TRBV12-4 and TRBJ1-4; D ambiguous. V was shortened by 3 bases and J by 8 bases, with 13 bases between the two germline ends. CDR3 length equals 14 residues.